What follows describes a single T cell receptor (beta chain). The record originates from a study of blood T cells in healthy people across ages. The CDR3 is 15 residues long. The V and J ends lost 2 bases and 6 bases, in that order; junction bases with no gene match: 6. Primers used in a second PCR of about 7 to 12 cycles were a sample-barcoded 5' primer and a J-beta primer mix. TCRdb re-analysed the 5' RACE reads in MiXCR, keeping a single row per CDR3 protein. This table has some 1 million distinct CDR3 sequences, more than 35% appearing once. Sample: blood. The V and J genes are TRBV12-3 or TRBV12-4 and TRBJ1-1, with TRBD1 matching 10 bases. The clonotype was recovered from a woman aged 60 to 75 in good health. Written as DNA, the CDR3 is TGTGCCAGCAGTTTACATAGACAGGGGGCCGCTGAAGCTTTCTTT. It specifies CASSLHRQGAAEAFF.